This T cell receptor (beta chain) is from a study of T cells in Graves' hyperthyroidism and ophthalmopathy. Amplified TCR beta CDR3 regions came from RNA transcripts. The study used the HTBI primer set for a first-round RT-PCR of the TCR CDR3. TCRdb re-called the multiplex PCR reads through MiXCR, storing one row per CDR3 protein. The sample consists of more than 550,000 distinct CDR3 sequences, 18% of them appearing once. Germline V gene data show CDR1 as LGHDT and CDR2 as YNNKEL (reference sequence). Trimming removed 8 bases from V and 5 bases from J; junction bases left unmatched: 11. The CDR3 runs to 16 residues. Every diagnosis used clinical symptoms, serum thyroxine and TRAb, thyroid ultrasound and orbital computed tomography. The sample of blood was obtained at first hyperthyroidism diagnosis (before any ophthalmopathy symptoms). Remarks on this clonotype: The target antigen is unknown.

Findings and caveats of the study: Stable hyperthyroidism and ophthalmopathy were separated using 13 V-J signatures. Ophthalmopathy onset followed model prediction by a median around 6.9 months.

V is TRBV3-1 and J is TRBJ2-5, with 13 bases lining up with TRBD2. The sample comprised blood. This TCR was recovered from a woman between 50 and 59 years old with Graves' hyperthyroidism that later progressed to Graves' ophthalmopathy. The CDR3 protein is CASRDPGLAGMETQYF. The DNA of the CDR3 is TGTGCCAGCCGTGACCCGGGACTAGCGGGGATGGAGACCCAGTACTTC.